The clone carrying this T cell receptor beta chain has just one count. Its antigen is currently unknown. One junction end disagrees with the germline gene, perhaps due to a read error. This sample includes further DNA sequences coding for the same CDR3. This CDR3 is 14 amino acids long. Per germline, CDR1 MNHEY and CDR2 SMNVEV (reference sequence). This record belongs to a study of cytomegalovirus exposure and HLA in healthy donors. Notes on the study in general: Per published reports, the classifier diagnosed cytomegalovirus status with high specificity and sensitivity. TCR beta V segments were, for the most part, productive about 87% or about 30% of the time in an earlier analysis.

The PCR made use of 60 Vbeta and 13 Jbeta primers. Repertoires were generated with immunoSEQ multiplex PCR, while TCRdb's copy carries only in-frame clones and drops some. The sample contains approximately 220,000 clones, roughly 84% of which appear only once. This chain links TRBV27 with TRBJ2-3; a weak D match, TRBD2 (6 bases). The source of this sequence is a boy between 2 and 10 years old in good health and CMV-seronegative. The sequencing input was PBMCs. CDR3 nucleotide sequence: TGTGCCAGCAGTTTGGACGGGACTGGCGAGGCGCAATATTTT. This sequence encodes CASSLDGTGEAQYF.